The T cell receptor beta chain under discussion was sequenced for a study of early stage breast cancer tumors. Study at large: Most invasive tumors, about 70% of the 16, were ER+/PR+/HER2-. The ER+/PR+/HER2- tumors included 7 or 8 ductal and a few lobular carcinomas. Each sample averaged roughly 10-fold read coverage. Broader study findings: In most of the 16 patients, blood comparison separated tumor from normal breast.

Libraries were prepared by immunoSEQ multiplex PCR; TCRdb keeps only in-frame clonotypes and omits some of them. The sample shows around 71,000 clones, around 80% of them seen only once. On this clone: The target antigen is unknown.

The specimen sequenced was blood. The TCR was taken from a person between 60 and 70 years old with breast cancer.

In DNA, the CDR3 is TGTGCCAGCGTACCTCCGGGACAGGGGAGGGACACTGAAGCTTTCTTT. Its translation is CASVPPGQGRDTEAFF. The J gene is TRBJ1-1, the V gene TRBV11-3; 10 nucleotides line up with TRBD1. There are 16 residues in the CDR3. V shed 8 bases, J shed 3 bases, and the junction held 12 bases outside the gene matches. CDR1 and CDR2 (germline): SGHNT, YENEEA.